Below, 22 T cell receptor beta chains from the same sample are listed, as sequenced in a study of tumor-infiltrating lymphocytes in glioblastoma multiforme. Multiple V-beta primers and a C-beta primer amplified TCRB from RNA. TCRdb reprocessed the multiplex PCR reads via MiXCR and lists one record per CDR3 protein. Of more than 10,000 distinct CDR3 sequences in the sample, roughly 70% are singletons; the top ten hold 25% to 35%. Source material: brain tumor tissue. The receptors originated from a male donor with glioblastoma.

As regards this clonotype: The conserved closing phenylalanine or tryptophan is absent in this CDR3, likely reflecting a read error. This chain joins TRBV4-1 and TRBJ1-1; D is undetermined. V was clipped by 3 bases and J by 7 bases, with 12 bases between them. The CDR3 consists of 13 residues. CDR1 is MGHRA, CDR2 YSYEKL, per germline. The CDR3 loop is CASSHEISIEAFL. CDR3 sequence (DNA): TGCGCCAGCAGCCATGAGATTTCGATTGAAGCTTTCCTT.

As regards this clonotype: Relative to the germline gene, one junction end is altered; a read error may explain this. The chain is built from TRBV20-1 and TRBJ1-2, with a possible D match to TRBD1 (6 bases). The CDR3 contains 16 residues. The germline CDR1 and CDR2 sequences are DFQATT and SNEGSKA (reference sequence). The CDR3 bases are TGTAGTGCTAGAGCCCAAGGGAAAAACAGGGACTACGGCAACACCTTC. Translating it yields CSARAQGKNRDYGNTF.

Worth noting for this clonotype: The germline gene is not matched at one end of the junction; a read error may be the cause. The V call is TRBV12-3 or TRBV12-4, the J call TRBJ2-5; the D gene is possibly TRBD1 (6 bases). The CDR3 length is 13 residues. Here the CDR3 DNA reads TGTGACAGCAGTAATGAGGGACAAGAGACCCAATACTTC. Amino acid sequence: CDSSNEGQETQYF.

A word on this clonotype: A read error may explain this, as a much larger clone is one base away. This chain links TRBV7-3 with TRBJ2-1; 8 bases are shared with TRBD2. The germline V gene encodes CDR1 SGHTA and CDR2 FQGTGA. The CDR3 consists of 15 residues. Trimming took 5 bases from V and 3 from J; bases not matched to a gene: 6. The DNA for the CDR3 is TGTGCCAGCAGCCCTATAGCGGGGCACTACAATGAGCAGTTCTTC. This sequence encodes CASSPIAGHYNEQFF.

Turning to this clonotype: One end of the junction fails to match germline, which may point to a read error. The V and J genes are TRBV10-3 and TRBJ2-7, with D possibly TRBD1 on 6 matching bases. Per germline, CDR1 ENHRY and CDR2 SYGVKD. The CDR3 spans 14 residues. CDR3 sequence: CVINGGPTFYEQHF. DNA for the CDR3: TGTGTCATCAATGGGGGCCCTACCTTCTATGAGCAGCACTTC.

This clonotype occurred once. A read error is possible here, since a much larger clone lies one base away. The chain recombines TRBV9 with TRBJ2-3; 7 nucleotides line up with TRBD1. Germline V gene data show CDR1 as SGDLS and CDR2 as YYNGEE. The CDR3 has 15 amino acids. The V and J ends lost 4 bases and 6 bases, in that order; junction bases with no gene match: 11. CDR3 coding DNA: TGTGCCAGCAGCTTAGGGACAGACCCTTGGGATACGCAGTATTTT. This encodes CASSLGTDPWDTQYF.

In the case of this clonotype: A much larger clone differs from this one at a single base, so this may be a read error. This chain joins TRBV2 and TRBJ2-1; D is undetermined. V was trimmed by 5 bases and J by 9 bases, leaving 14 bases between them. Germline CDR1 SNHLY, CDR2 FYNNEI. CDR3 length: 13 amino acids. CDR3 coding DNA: TGTGCCAGCAGTAGAGAATGGGATTCTGAGCAGTTCTTC. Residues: CASSREWDSEQFF.

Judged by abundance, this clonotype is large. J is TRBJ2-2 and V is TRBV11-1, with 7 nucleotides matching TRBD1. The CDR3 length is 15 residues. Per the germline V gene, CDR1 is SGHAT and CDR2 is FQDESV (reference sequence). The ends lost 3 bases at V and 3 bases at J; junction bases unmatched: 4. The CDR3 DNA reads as TGTGCCAGCAGCTTCCTTGGACAGGACACCGGGGAGCTGTTTTTT. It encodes CASSFLGQDTGELFF. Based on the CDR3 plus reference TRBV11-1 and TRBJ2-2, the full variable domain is EAEVAQSPRYKITEKSQAVAFWCDPISGHATLYWYRQILGQGPELLVQFQDESVVDDSQLPKDRFSAERLKGVDSTLKIQPAELGDSAMYLCASSFLGQDTGELFFGEGSRLTVL.

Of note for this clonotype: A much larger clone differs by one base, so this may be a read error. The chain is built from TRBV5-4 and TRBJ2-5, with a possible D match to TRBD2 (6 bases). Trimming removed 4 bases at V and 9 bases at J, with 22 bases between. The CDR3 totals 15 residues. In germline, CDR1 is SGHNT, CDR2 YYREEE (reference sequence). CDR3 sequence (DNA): TGTGCCAGCAGCCCGAACAAAGGGGAAGGGGAGGCCCAGTACTTC. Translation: CASSPNKGEGEAQYF.

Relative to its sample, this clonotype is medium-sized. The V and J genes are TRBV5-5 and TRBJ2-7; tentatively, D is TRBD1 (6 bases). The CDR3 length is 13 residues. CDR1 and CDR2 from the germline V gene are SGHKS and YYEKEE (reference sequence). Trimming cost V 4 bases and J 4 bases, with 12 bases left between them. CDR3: CASSPGQKYEQYF. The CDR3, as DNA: TGTGCCAGCAGCCCCGGACAGAAATACGAGCAGTACTTC. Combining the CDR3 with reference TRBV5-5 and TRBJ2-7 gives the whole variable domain DAGVTQSPTHLIKTRGQQVTLRCSPISGHKSVSWYQQVLGQGPQFIFQYYEKEERGRGNFPDRFSARQFPNYSSELNVNALLLGDSALYLCASSPGQKYEQYFGPGTRLTVT.

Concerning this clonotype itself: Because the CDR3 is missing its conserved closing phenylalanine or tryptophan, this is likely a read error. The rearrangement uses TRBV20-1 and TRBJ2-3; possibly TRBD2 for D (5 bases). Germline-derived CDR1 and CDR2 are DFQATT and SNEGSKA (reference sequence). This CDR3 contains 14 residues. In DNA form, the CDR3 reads TGCAGTGCAGGCGCGACCCCTAGCACAGATACACAGTATTAT. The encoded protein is CSAGATPSTDTQYY.

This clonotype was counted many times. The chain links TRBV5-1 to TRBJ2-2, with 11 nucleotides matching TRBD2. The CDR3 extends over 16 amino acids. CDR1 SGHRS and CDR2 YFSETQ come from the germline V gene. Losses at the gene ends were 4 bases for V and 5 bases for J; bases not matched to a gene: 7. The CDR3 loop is CASSRSGTSGTGELFF. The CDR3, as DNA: TGCGCCAGCAGCCGCAGCGGGACTAGCGGTACCGGGGAGCTGTTTTTT.

This chain's CDR3 is CSVFRESRRGRLGNEQFF. CDR3 bases: TGCAGCGTTTTCCGCGAGTCCCGGAGGGGTCGTTTAGGGAATGAGCAGTTCTTC. This chain joins TRBV29-1 and TRBJ2-1; weak D call: TRBD2 (6 bases). CDR1 and CDR2 from the germline V gene are SQVTM and ANQGSEA. The CDR3 sequence is 18 residues long. Trimming took off 5 bases at V and 7 bases at J, with 30 bases between the two ends.

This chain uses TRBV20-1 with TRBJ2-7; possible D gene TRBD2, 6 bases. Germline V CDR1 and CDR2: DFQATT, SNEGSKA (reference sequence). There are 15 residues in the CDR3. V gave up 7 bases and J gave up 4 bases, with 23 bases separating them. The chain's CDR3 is CSVREGTSQGYEQYF. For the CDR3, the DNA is TGCAGTGTCAGAGAAGGGACTTCGCAGGGTTACGAGCAGTACTTC.

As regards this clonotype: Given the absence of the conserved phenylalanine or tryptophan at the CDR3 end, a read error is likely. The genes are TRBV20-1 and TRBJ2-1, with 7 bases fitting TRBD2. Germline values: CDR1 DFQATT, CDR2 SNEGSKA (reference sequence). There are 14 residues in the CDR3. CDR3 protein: CNASGRASYNEQFL. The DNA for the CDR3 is TGCAATGCTAGTGGGAGGGCCTCCTACAATGAGCAGTTCCTC.

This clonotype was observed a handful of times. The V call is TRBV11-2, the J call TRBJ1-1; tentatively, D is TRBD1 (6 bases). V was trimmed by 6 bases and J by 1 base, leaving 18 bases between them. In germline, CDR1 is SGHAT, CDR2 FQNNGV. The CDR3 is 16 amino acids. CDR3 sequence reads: CASRATLGGGNTEAFF. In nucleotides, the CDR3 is TGTGCCAGCAGGGCTACTCTAGGGGGTGGGAACACTGAAGCTTTCTTT.

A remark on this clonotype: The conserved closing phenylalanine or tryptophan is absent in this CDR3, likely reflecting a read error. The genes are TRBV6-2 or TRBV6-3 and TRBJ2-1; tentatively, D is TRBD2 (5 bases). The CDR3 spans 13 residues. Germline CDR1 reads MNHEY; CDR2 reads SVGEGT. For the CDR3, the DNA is TGTGTCTGCAGTTACGAGAGGGTCCATGAGCAGTTCTTA. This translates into CVCSYERVHEQFL.

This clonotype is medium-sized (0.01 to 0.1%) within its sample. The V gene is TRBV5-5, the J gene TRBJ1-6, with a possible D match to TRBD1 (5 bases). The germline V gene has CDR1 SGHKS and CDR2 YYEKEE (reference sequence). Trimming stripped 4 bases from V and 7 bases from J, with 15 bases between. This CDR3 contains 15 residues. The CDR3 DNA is TGTGCCAGCAGCGTAGACAGTTTTAAGAATTCACCCCTCCACTTT. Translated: CASSVDSFKNSPLHF. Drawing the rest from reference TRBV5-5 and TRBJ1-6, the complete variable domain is DAGVTQSPTHLIKTRGQQVTLRCSPISGHKSVSWYQQVLGQGPQFIFQYYEKEERGRGNFPDRFSARQFPNYSSELNVNALLLGDSALYLCASSVDSFKNSPLHFGNGTRLTVT.

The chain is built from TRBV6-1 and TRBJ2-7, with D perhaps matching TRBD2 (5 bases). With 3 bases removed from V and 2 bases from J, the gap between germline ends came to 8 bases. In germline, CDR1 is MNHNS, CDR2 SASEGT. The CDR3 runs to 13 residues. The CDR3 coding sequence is TGTGCCAGCAGTGAGAGCGGAGCCTACGAGCAGTACTTC. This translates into CASSESGAYEQYF.

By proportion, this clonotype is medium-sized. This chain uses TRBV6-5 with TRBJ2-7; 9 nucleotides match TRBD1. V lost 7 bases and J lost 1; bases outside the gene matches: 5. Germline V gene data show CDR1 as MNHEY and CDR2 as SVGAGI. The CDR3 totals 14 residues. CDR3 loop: CASTLTGGSYEQYF. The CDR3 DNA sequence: TGTGCCAGCACCTTGACAGGGGGGTCCTACGAGCAGTACTTC.

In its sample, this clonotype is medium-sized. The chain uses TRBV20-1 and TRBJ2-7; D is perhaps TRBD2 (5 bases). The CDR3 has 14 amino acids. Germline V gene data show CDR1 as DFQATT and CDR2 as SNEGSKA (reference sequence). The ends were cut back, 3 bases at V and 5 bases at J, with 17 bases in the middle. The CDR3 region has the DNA TGCAGTGCTAGCCTAGGACTCGCGATCGACGAGCAGTACTTC. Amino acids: CSASLGLAIDEQYF.

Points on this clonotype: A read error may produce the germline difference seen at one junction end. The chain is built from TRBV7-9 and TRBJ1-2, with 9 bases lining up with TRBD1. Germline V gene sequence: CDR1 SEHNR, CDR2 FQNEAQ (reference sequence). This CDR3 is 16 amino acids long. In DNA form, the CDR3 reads TGTGCCAGCAGCGTTTCCGGGACAGGGAATAAATATGACTACACCTTC. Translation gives CASSVSGTGNKYDYTF.